These 23 T cell receptor beta chains were all obtained from the same sample, sequenced in a study of cytomegalovirus exposure and HLA in healthy donors. Only in-frame clones appear in the TCRdb table, and some are missing; sequencing was by immunoSEQ multiplex PCR. The data contain around 150,000 clones, roughly nine tenths of them seen just once; the ten biggest clones take up 2.5% to 4%. The specimen was PBMCs. The receptor source for this set is a young woman in good health and CMV-seropositive.

The chain uses TRBV5-1 and TRBJ1-2; 12 nucleotides agree with TRBD1. This CDR3 has 15 amino acids. CDR1 and CDR2 (germline): SGHRS, YFSETQ. V was clipped by 2 bases and J by 7 bases; unmatched bases: 6. CDR3 nucleotides: TGCGCCAGCAGCTTCGCGGGACAGGGGGCAGGTGGCTACACCTTC. Protein product: CASSFAGQGAGGYTF.

The gene calls are TRBV6-5 and TRBJ2-1; 10 nucleotides match TRBD2. Germline CDR1 reads MNHEY; CDR2 reads SVGAGI. The length of the CDR3 is 14 residues. Germline trimming cut 6 bases from V and 3 bases from J; bases unmatched to any gene: 2. CDR3 nucleotides: TGTGCCAGCAGAGGGACTAGCGACTACAATGAGCAGTTCTTC. Its translation: CASRGTSDYNEQFF.

This rearrangement joins TRBV11-3 to TRBJ2-1, with a weak D call TRBD1 (5 bases). The germline CDR1 and CDR2 sequences are SGHNT and YENEEA. The CDR3 extends over 12 amino acids. V was clipped by 6 bases and J by 5 bases, with 8 bases between them. CDR3 DNA: TGTGCCAGCAGTTTCAGGGACAATGAGCAGTTCTTC. Encoded protein: CASSFRDNEQFF.

V gene TRBV5-4 combines with J gene TRBJ1-1; D might be TRBD1 (6 bases). The V and J ends lost 7 bases and 5 bases respectively, with 18 bases between them. CDR3 size: 14 residues. Germline CDR1 reads SGHNT; CDR2 reads YYREEE (reference sequence). CDR3 DNA: TGTGCCAGCCACCCCAGGGGCGGGGGAACTGAAGCTTTCTTT. Its translation is CASHPRGGGTEAFF.

This clone was seen just once. CDR3 region: CASSLRRPGDSFNQPQHF. The DNA of the CDR3 is TGTGCCAGCAGTTTACGACGACCCGGGGACAGCTTCAATCAGCCCCAGCATTTT. V and J are TRBV27 and TRBJ1-5; 7 positions agree with TRBD1. With V trimmed by 2 bases and J by 3 bases, 13 bases remained unmatched. Germline CDR1 and CDR2: MNHEY and SMNVEV (reference sequence). The length of the CDR3 is 18 residues.

The chain links TRBV9 to TRBJ2-1, with TRBD2 matching over 7 bases. Germline assignment: CDR1 SGDLS and CDR2 YYNGEE. This CDR3 spans 15 amino acids. Germline trimming cut 3 bases from V and 3 bases from J; bases unmatched to any gene: 6. The CDR3 sequence is CASSGEGSNYNEQFF. The CDR3 region has the DNA TGTGCCAGCAGCGGGGAGGGGAGCAACTACAATGAGCAGTTCTTC.

This chain joins TRBV7-2 and TRBJ1-5, with no clear D. This CDR3 comprises 15 residues. V lost 0 bases to trimming and J lost 4 bases, with 10 bases between them. Per the germline V gene, CDR1 is SGHTA and CDR2 is FQGNSA. This CDR3 is CASSLADGKNQPQHF. CDR3 nucleotides: TGTGCCAGCAGCTTAGCAGACGGGAAAAATCAGCCCCAGCATTTT. Supplemented by reference TRBV7-2 and TRBJ1-5, the full variable domain reads GAGVSQSPSNKVTEKGKDVELRCDPISGHTALYWYRQSLGQGLEFLIYFQGNSAPDKSGLPSDRFSAERTGGSVSTLTIQRTQQEDSAVYLCASSLADGKNQPQHFGDGTRLSIL.

The chain has TRBV11-2 and TRBJ2-7; D ambiguous. CDR1 SGHAT and CDR2 FQNNGV come from the germline V gene. V was trimmed by 2 bases and J by 0 bases, leaving 11 bases between them. This CDR3 spans 15 amino acids. The CDR3, as DNA: TGTGCCAGCAGCTTAAACCGCGCCTACTCCTACGAGCAGTACTTC. Translation: CASSLNRAYSYEQYF.

A single count supports this clone. The same CDR3 is also encoded by other DNA sequences in this sample. The CDR3 loop reads CASSLDRGSYNEQFF. CDR3 bases: TGTGCCAGCAGCCTGGACAGGGGAAGTTACAATGAGCAGTTCTTC. The rearrangement joins TRBV5-4 to TRBJ2-1; TRBD1 aligns across 9 bases. There are 15 residues in the CDR3. Per the germline V gene, CDR1 is SGHNT and CDR2 is YYREEE (reference sequence). Germline trimming cut 4 bases from V and 4 bases from J; bases unmatched to any gene: 6.

This clone turned up a few times. The CDR3 nucleotides read TGTGCCAGCGCCGGGACTAGCGGAGTGGCGTCCACCTCCGAGCAGTACTTC. Translating it yields CASAGTSGVASTSEQYF. The rearrangement links TRBV19 to TRBJ2-7; 11 bases map to TRBD2. CDR1 is LNHDA, CDR2 SQIVND, per germline (reference sequence). V trimming: 9 bases; J trimming: 6 bases; junction bases outside the gene matches: 19. This CDR3 contains 17 residues.

The V gene is TRBV18, the J gene TRBJ2-2, with a tentative D call TRBD1 (8 bases). V gave up 8 bases and J gave up 0 bases, with 25 bases separating them. The CDR3 has 19 residues. Germline CDR1 reads KGHSH; CDR2 reads LQKENI. The CDR3 DNA sequence: TGTGCCAGCCCTACGACAGGGGCCTTAGCGGGTACGAACACCGGGGAGCTGTTTTTT. Translated: CASPTTGALAGTNTGELFF.

This clone was detected once. This chain joins TRBV30 and TRBJ1-4; D call uncertain. Trimming cost V 2 bases and J 8 bases, with 12 bases left between them. This CDR3 is 13 amino acids long. Germline V lookup: CDR1 GTSNPN, CDR2 SVGIG (reference sequence). CDR3: CAWSSGLEEKLFF. The CDR3 coding sequence is TGTGCCTGGAGTTCCGGGTTGGAGGAAAAACTGTTTTTT.

The chain combines TRBV6-5 with TRBJ2-5; D is undetermined. From germline, CDR1 is MNHEY and CDR2 SVGAGI. Trimming cost V 5 bases and J 2 bases, with 12 bases left between them. The CDR3 totals 14 residues. CDR3 bases: TGTGCCAGCAGTAATCCCGTCCGTCAAGAGACCCAGTACTTC. This gives the protein CASSNPVRQETQYF.

This rearrangement joins TRBV5-1 to TRBJ1-2; D call uncertain. Between the trimmed V and J ends, which lost 1 base and 1 base, there was a span of 8 bases. The CDR3 has 14 residues. Per the germline V gene, CDR1 is SGHRS and CDR2 is YFSETQ. The DNA for the CDR3 is TGCGCCAGCAGCTTGACGGGAAGTAACTATGGCTACACCTTC. It encodes CASSLTGSNYGYTF.

The CDR3 coding sequence is TGTGCCAGCAGCTTAGCCCCGGGACTAGCGGGAGCTGAGCAGTTCTTC. This codes for CASSLAPGLAGAEQFF. The V call is TRBV7-9, the J call TRBJ2-1; 14 nucleotides match TRBD2. V dropped 0 bases and J dropped 9; count of bases not matched to a gene: 4. The CDR3 is 16 residues long. Looked up from germline, CDR1 is SEHNR and CDR2 is FQNEAQ (reference sequence).

The chain employs TRBV27 and TRBJ2-2, with TRBD1 matching over 8 bases. The germline V gene encodes CDR1 MNHEY and CDR2 SMNVEV (reference sequence). Unmatched junction bases numbered 8, after V lost 8 bases and J lost 6 bases. The CDR3 is made up of 14 amino acids. The CDR3 region is CASASGQGAGELFF. In DNA form, the CDR3 reads TGTGCCAGCGCGTCCGGACAGGGTGCCGGGGAGCTGTTTTTT.

This chain uses TRBV28 with TRBJ2-7; 11 bases match TRBD1. The CDR3 has 14 residues. Germline CDR1 and CDR2: MDHEN and SYDVKM. Trimming cost V 6 bases and J 7 bases; bases outside gene matches: 8. The DNA of the CDR3 is TGTGCCAGCAGCCTCGGACAGGGGGCTAATGAGCAGTACTTC. Its translation: CASSLGQGANEQYF. The full variable domain, rest sourced from reference TRBV28 and TRBJ2-7, is DVKVTQSSRYLVKRTGEKVFLECVQDMDHENMFWYRQDPGLGLRLIYFSYDVKMKEKGDIPEGYSVSREKKERFSLILESASTNQTSMYLCASSLGQGANEQYFGPGTRLTVT.

The rearrangement links TRBV28 to TRBJ1-1; 7 nucleotides agree with TRBD1. In germline, CDR1 is MDHEN, CDR2 SYDVKM. This CDR3 contains 13 residues. Unmatched junction bases numbered 4, after V lost 6 bases and J lost 3 bases. The CDR3 DNA reads TGTGCCAGCAGCCATCAGGGGGACACTGAAGCTTTCTTT. Translating gives CASSHQGDTEAFF.

The chain uses TRBV19 and TRBJ2-1, with TRBD2 matching over 9 bases. The V segment lost 5 bases and the J segment 7 bases; nucleotides outside the gene matches: 15. In germline, CDR1 is LNHDA, CDR2 SQIVND (reference sequence). CDR3 length: 17 amino acids. The CDR3 sequence: CASSLSGRPPFFNEQFF. In nucleotides, the CDR3 is TGTGCCAGTAGTCTGAGCGGGAGGCCTCCTTTTTTTAATGAGCAGTTCTTC.

The DNA for the CDR3 is TGTGCCAGCAGTTTATCGCCAATATTACTTAACGAGCAGTACTTC. It encodes CASSLSPILLNEQYF. The V gene is TRBV27, the J gene TRBJ2-7, with no clear D. With 0 bases removed from V and 5 bases from J, the gap between germline ends came to 14 bases. CDR3 length: 15 amino acids. The germline V gene has CDR1 MNHEY and CDR2 SMNVEV (reference sequence).

The chain has TRBV27 and TRBJ1-5, with a possible D match to TRBD1 (6 bases). V was pared by 6 bases and J by 2 bases, with 11 bases between. The CDR3 loop spans 14 amino acids. Germline CDR1 reads MNHEY; CDR2 reads SMNVEV (reference sequence). CDR3 amino acids: CASREPGGNQPQHF. In nucleotides, the CDR3 is TGTGCCAGCAGGGAGCCAGGGGGCAATCAGCCCCAGCATTTT.

This sequence joins TRBV6-6 and TRBJ1-2; TRBD1 aligns across 7 bases. CDR1 is MNHNY, CDR2 SVGAGI, per germline (reference sequence). V lost 4 bases, J lost 5 bases, and 7 bases stayed unmatched. The CDR3 is made up of 14 amino acids. The CDR3 region is CASSSTGDPYGYTF. For the CDR3, the DNA is TGTGCCAGCAGTTCCACAGGGGACCCATATGGCTACACCTTC.

This chain joins TRBV19 and TRBJ2-7; the D gene is possibly TRBD2 (6 bases). The germline CDR1 and CDR2 sequences are LNHDA and SQIVND (reference sequence). The CDR3 spans 14 residues. V lost 5 bases to trimming and J lost 2 bases, with 13 bases between them. The CDR3 reads CASSVSGGAYEQYF. The DNA of the CDR3 is TGTGCCAGTAGTGTTAGCGGAGGGGCCTACGAGCAGTACTTC. The full variable domain, in which reference TRBV19 and TRBJ2-7 provide the parts outside the CDR3, is DGGITQSPKYLFRKEGQNVTLSCEQNLNHDAMYWYRQDPGQGLRLIYYSQIVNDFQKGDIAEGYSVSREKKESFPLTVTSAQKNPTAFYLCASSVSGGAYEQYFGPGTRLTVT.